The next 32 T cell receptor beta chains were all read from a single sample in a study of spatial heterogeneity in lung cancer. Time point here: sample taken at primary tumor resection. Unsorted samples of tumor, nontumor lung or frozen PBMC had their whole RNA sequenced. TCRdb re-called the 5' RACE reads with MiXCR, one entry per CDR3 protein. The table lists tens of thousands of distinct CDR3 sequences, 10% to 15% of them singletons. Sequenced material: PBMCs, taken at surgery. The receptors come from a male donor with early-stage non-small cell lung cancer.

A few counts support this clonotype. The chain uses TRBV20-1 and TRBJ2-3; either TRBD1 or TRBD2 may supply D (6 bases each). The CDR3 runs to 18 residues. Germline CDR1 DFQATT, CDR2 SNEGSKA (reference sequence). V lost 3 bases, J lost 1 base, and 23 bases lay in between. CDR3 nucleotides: TGCAGTGCTAGTCCCCGGCAAGGGGGAGGACTGGGCACAGATACGCAGTATTTT. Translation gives CSASPRQGGGLGTDTQYF.

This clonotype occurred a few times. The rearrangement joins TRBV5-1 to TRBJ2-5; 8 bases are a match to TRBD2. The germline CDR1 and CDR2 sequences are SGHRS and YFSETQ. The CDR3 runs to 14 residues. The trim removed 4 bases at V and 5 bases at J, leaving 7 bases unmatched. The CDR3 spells CASSQGLDRETQYF. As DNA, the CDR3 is TGCGCCAGCAGCCAGGGACTAGACCGTGAGACCCAGTACTTC. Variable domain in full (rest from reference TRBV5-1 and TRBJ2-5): KAGVTQTPRYLIKTRGQQVTLSCSPISGHRSVSWYQQTPGQGLQFLFEYFSETQRNKGNFPGRFSGRQFSNSRSEMNVSTLELGDSALYLCASSQGLDRETQYFGPGTRLLVL.

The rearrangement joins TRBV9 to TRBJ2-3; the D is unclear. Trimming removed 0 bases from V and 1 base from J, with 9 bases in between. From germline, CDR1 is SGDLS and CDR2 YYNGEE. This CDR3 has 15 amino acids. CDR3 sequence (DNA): TGTGCCAGCAGCGTAGTCCGTACAGGCACAGATACGCAGTATTTT. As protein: CASSVVRTGTDTQYF.

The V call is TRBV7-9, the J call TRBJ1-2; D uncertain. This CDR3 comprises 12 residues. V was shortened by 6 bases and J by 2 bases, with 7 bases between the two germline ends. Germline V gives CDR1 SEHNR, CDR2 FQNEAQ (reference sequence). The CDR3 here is CASRRANYGYTF. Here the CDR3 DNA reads TGTGCCAGCAGGAGGGCGAACTATGGCTACACCTTC.

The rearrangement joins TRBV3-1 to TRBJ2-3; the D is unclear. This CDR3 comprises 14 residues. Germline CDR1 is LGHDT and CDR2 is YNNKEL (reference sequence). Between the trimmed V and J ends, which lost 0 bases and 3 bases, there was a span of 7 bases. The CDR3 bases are TGTGCCAGCAGCCAAGATTGGGCTACAGATACGCAGTATTTT. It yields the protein CASSQDWATDTQYF.

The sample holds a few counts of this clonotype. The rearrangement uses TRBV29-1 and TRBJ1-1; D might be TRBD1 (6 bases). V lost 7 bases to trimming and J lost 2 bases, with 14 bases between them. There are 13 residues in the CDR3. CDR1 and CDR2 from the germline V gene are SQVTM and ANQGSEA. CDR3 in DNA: TGCAGCGGGACAACAGGGTCCAACACTGAAGCTTTCTTT. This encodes CSGTTGSNTEAFF. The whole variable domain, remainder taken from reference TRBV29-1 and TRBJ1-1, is SAVISQKPSRDICQRGTSLTIQCQVDSQVTMMFWYRQQPGQSLTLIATANQGSEATYESGFVIDKFPISRPNLTFSTLTVSNMSPEDSSIYLCSGTTGSNTEAFFGQGTRLTVV.

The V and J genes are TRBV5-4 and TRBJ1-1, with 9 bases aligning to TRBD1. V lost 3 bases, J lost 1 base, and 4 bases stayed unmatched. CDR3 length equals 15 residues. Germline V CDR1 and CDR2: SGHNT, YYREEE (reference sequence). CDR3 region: CASSSPGQGNTEAFF. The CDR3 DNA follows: TGTGCCAGCAGCTCGCCGGGACAGGGGAACACTGAAGCTTTCTTT. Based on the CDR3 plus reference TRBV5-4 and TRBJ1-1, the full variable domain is ETGVTQSPTHLIKTRGQQVTLRCSSQSGHNTVSWYQQALGQGPQFIFQYYREEENGRGNFPPRFSGLQFPNYSSELNVNALELDDSALYLCASSSPGQGNTEAFFGQGTRLTVV.

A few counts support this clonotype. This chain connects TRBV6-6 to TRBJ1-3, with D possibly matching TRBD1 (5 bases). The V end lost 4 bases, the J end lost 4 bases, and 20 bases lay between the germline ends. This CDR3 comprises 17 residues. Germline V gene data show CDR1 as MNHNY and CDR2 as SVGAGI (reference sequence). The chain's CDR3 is CASSFPSGGAAGNTIYF. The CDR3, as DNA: TGTGCCAGCAGTTTCCCCAGCGGCGGGGCCGCGGGAAACACCATATATTTT.

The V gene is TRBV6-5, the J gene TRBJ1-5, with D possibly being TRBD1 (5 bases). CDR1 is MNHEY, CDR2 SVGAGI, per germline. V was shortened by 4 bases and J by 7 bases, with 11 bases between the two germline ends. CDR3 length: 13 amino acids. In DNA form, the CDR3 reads TGTGCCAGCAGTTCGGGCCGGGGGCAGCCCCAGCATTTT. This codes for CASSSGRGQPQHF.

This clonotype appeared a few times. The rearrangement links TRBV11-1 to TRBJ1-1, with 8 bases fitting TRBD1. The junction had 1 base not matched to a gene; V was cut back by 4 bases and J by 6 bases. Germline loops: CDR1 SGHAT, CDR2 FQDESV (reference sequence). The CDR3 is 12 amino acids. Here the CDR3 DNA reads TGTGCCAGCAGCTCGGACAGGGCTGAAGCTTTCTTT. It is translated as CASSSDRAEAFF.

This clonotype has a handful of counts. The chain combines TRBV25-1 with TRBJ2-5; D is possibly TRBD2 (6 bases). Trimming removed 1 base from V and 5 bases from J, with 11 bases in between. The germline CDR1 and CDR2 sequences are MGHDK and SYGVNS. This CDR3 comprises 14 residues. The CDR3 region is CASSELRGSETQYF. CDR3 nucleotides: TGTGCCAGCAGTGAATTGCGGGGCTCCGAGACCCAGTACTTC.

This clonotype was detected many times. The CDR3 region has the DNA TGTGCCAGCAGTTACCTCAGGTCCTACGAGCAGTACTTC. It translates to CASSYLRSYEQYF. The chain links TRBV6-1 to TRBJ2-7; D gene uncertain. V lost 5 bases, J lost 1 base, and 9 bases lay in between. This CDR3 contains 13 residues. CDR1 MNHNS and CDR2 SASEGT come from the germline V gene.

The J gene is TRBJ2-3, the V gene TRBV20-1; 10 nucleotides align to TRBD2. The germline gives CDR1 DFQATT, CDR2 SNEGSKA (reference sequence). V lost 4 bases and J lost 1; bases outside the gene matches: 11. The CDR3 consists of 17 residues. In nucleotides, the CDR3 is TGCAGTGCTATGACTAGCGGGCAGCTCCTGGGCACAGATACGCAGTATTTT. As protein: CSAMTSGQLLGTDTQYF.

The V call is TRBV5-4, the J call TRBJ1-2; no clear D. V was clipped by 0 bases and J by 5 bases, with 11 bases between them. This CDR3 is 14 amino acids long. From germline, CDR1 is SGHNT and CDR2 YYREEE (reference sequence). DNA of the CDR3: TGTGCCAGCAGCTTGGATCAGGCACTTTATGGCTACACCTTC. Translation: CASSLDQALYGYTF.

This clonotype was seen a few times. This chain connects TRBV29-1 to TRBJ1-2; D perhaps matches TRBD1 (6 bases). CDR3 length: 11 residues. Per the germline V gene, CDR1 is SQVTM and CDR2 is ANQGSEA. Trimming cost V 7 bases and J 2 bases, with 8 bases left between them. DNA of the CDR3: TGCAGCGGCACAGGGAACTATGGCTACACCTTC. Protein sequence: CSGTGNYGYTF.

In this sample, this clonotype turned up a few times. The CDR3 is CSVERQADTQYF. The CDR3 coding sequence is TGCAGCGTTGAACGACAGGCAGATACGCAGTATTTT. This chain connects TRBV29-1 to TRBJ2-3; a possible D gene is TRBD1 (6 bases). Germline CDR1 reads SQVTM; CDR2 reads ANQGSEA. The V and J ends lost 2 bases and 4 bases respectively, with 7 bases between them. The CDR3 loop spans 12 amino acids.

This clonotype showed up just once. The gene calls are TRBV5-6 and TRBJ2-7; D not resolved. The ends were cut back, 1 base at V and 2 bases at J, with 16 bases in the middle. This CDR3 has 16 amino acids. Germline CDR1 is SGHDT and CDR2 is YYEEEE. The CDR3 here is CASSLPTFSNPYEQYF. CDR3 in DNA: TGTGCCAGCAGCTTGCCGACCTTTTCAAACCCCTACGAGCAGTACTTC.

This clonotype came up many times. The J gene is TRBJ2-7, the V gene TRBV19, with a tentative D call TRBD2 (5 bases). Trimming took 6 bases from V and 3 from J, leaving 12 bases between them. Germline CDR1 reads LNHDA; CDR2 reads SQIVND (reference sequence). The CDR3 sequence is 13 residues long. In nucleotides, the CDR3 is TGTGCCAGTAGCTGGACTCCTAACTACGAGCAGTACTTC. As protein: CASSWTPNYEQYF. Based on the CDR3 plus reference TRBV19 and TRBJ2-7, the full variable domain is DGGITQSPKYLFRKEGQNVTLSCEQNLNHDAMYWYRQDPGQGLRLIYYSQIVNDFQKGDIAEGYSVSREKKESFPLTVTSAQKNPTAFYLCASSWTPNYEQYFGPGTRLTVT.

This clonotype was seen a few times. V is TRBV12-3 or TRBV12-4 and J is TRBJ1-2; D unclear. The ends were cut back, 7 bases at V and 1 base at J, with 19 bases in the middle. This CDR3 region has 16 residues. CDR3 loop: CASTSRSSWINYGYTF. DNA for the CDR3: TGTGCCAGCACCTCCCGCAGCTCCTGGATTAACTATGGCTACACCTTC.

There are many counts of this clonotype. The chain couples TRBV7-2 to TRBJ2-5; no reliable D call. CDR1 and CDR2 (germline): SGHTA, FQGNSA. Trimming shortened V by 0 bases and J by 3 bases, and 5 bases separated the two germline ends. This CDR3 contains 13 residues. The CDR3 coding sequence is TGTGCCAGCAGCTTAGCTAGGGAAGAGACCCAGTACTTC. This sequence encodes CASSLAREETQYF.

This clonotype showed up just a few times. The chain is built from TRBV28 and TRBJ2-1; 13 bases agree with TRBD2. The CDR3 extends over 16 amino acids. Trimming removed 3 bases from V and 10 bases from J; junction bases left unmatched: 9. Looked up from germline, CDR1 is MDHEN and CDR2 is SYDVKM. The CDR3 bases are TGTGCCAGCAGTTTGGTGGGGACTAGCGGGACGCGGGAGCAGTTCTTC. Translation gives CASSLVGTSGTREQFF.

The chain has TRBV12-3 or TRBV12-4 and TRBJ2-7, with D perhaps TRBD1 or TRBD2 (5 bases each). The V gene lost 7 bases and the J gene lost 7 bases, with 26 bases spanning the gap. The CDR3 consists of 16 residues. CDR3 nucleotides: TGTGCCAGCACCACAGGAATCCCCCCTACTTCGGGAGAGCAGTACTTC. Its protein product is CASTTGIPPTSGEQYF.

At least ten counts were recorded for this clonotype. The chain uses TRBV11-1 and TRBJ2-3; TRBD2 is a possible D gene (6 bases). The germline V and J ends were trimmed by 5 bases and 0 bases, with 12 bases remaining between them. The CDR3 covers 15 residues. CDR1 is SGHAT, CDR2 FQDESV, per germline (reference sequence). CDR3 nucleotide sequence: TGTGCCAGCAGCGCCTTAGCGGTTAGCACAGATACGCAGTATTTT. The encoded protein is CASSALAVSTDTQYF.

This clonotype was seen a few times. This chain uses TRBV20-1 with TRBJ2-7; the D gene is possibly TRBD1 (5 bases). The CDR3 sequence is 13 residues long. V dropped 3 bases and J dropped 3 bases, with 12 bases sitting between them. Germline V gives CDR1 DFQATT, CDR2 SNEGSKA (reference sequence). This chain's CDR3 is CSARPHDSYEQYF. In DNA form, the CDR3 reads TGCAGTGCTAGGCCCCACGACAGCTACGAGCAGTACTTC.

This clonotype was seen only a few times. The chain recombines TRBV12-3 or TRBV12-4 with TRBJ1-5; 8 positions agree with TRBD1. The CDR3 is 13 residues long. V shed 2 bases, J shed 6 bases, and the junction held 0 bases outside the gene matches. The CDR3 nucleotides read TGTGCCAGCAGTTTACAGGGGGCTCAGCCCCAGCATTTT. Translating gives CASSLQGAQPQHF.

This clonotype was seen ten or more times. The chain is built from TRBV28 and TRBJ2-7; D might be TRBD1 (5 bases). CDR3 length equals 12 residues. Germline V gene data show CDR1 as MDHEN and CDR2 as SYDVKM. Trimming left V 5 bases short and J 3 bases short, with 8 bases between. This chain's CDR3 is CASSPGFYEQYF. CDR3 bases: TGTGCCAGCAGTCCAGGGTTCTACGAGCAGTACTTC.

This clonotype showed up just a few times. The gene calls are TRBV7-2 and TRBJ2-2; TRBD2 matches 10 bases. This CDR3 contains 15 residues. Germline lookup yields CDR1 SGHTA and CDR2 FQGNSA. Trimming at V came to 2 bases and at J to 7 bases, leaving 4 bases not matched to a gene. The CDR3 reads CASSLLAGAGGELFF. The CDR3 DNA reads TGTGCCAGCAGCTTACTAGCGGGAGCGGGCGGGGAGCTGTTTTTT.

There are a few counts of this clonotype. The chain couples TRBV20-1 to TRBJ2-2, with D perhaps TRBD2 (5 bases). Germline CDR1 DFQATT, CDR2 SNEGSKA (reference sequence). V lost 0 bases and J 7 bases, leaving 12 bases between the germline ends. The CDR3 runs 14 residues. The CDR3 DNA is TGCAGTGCTAGAGACCTTAGCGTCTACGGGGAGCTGTTTTTT. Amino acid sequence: CSARDLSVYGELFF.

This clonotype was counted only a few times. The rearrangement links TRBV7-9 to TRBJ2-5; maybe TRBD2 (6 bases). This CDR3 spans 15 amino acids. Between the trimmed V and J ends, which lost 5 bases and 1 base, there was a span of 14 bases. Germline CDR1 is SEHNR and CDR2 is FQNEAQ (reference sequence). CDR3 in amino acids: CASSLRGYPQETQYF. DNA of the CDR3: TGTGCCAGCAGCCTACGGGGGTACCCCCAAGAGACCCAGTACTTC. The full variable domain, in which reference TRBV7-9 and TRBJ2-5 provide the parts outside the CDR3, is DTGVSQNPRHKITKRGQNVTFRCDPISEHNRLYWYRQTLGQGPEFLTYFQNEAQLEKSRLLSDRFSAERPKGSFSTLEIQRTEQGDSAMYLCASSLRGYPQETQYFGPGTRLLVL.

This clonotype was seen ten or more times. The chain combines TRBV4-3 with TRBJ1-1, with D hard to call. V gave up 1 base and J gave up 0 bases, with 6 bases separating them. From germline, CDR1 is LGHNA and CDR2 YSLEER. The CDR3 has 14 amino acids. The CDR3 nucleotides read TGCGCCAGCAGCCAAGCACATTTGAACACTGAAGCTTTCTTT. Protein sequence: CASSQAHLNTEAFF.

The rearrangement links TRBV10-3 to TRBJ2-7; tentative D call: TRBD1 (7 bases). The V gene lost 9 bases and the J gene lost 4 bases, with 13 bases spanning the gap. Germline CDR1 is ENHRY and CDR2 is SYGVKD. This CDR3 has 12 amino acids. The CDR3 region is CAIAGQSYEQYF. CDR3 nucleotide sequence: TGTGCCATTGCGGGACAGAGTTACGAGCAGTACTTC.

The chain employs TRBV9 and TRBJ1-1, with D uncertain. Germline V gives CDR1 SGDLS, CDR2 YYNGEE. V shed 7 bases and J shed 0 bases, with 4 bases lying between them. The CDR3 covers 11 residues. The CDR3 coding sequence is TGTGCCAGCGGACTGAACACTGAAGCTTTCTTT. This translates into CASGLNTEAFF.